Listed here are 26 T cell receptor beta chains from one sample, sequenced in a study of blood T cell repertoires in COVID-19. TCRdb keeps only in-frame clones here, not all; method: immunoSEQ multiplex PCR. Here the sample spans 55,000 to 65,000 clones, approximately 75% being singletons. The sequencing sample was made of peripheral blood. Receptors originate from a man aged 55 to 70 with COVID-19, enrolled during active disease.

This clone was picked up a small number of times. The chain carries TRBV4-1 and TRBJ2-2; 9 bases match TRBD1. CDR3 length: 17 amino acids. V was pared by 3 bases and J by 1 base, with 6 bases of the junction left unmatched. Per germline, CDR1 MGHRA and CDR2 YSYEKL. DNA of the CDR3: TGCGCCAGCAGCCACGGACCGGGACAGGGGAACACCGGGGAGCTGTTTTTT. Protein product: CASSHGPGQGNTGELFF.

The rearrangement uses TRBV27 and TRBJ2-7; D ambiguous. Between the trimmed V and J ends, which lost 6 bases and 7 bases, there was a span of 16 bases. This CDR3 is built from 13 residues. Germline CDR1 MNHEY, CDR2 SMNVEV (reference sequence). The CDR3 spells CASRTLTGGEQYF. CDR3 DNA: TGTGCCAGCAGGACCCTAACGGGTGGTGAGCAGTACTTC.

This chain uses TRBV6-5 with TRBJ2-7, with a weak D call TRBD1 (6 bases). V was pared by 0 bases and J by 4 bases, with 16 bases between. This CDR3 comprises 16 residues. Germline V gene lookup returns CDR1 MNHEY and CDR2 SVGAGI. The chain's CDR3 is CASSYSSSGTGYEQYF. CDR3 DNA: TGTGCCAGCAGTTACTCGAGTTCGGGTACAGGGTACGAGCAGTACTTC.

DNA for the CDR3: TGCGCCAGCAGCTTGGACAGGCCATTCTACGAGCAGTACTTC. It is translated as CASSLDRPFYEQYF. V gene TRBV5-1 combines with J gene TRBJ2-7; tentative D call: TRBD1 (5 bases). V was trimmed by 0 bases and J by 3 bases, leaving 10 bases between them. The CDR3 is made up of 14 amino acids. The germline V gene has CDR1 SGHRS and CDR2 YFSETQ.

The rearrangement uses TRBV4-1 and TRBJ2-3; 7 nucleotides align to TRBD2. V was clipped by 3 bases and J by 4 bases; unmatched bases: 10. Germline values: CDR1 MGHRA, CDR2 YSYEKL. CDR3 length equals 16 residues. CDR3 in amino acids: CASSQGLADPADTQYF. In nucleotides, the CDR3 is TGCGCCAGCAGCCAGGGTCTAGCGGATCCCGCAGATACGCAGTATTTT.

The rearrangement uses TRBV2 and TRBJ1-1; tentatively, D is TRBD1 (5 bases). Germline CDR1 SNHLY, CDR2 FYNNEI. Trimming stripped 1 base from V and 4 bases from J, with 10 bases between. The CDR3 has 14 amino acids. Written as DNA, the CDR3 is TGTGCCAGCAGTGAAGGTGGGAGGGGCACTGAAGCTTTCTTT. It codes for CASSEGGRGTEAFF.

The table lists this clone with a few counts. The gene calls are TRBV5-4 and TRBJ2-3; D is uncertain. Germline CDR1 SGHNT, CDR2 YYREEE (reference sequence). Trimming cost V 4 bases and J 3 bases, with 9 bases left between them. The CDR3 is 13 residues long. The CDR3 loop reads CASSPLVTDTQYF. The DNA of the CDR3 is TGTGCCAGCAGCCCTCTTGTAACAGATACGCAGTATTTT.

A single count supports this clone. The CDR3 spells CASSLGGRARETQYF. Written as DNA, the CDR3 is TGTGCCAGCAGCTTAGGCGGGAGGGCCCGGGAGACCCAGTACTTC. The rearrangement uses TRBV11-2 and TRBJ2-5, with TRBD2 identical over 9 bases. V lost 1 base to trimming and J lost 5 bases; unmatched junction nucleotides: 5. This CDR3 has 15 residues. The germline gives CDR1 SGHAT, CDR2 FQNNGV.

The chain carries TRBV5-4 and TRBJ2-2; 9 bases align to TRBD2. The CDR3 totals 17 residues. V gave up 2 bases and J gave up 7 bases; unmatched junction bases: 12. Germline V gene lookup returns CDR1 SGHNT and CDR2 YYREEE (reference sequence). The CDR3 DNA reads as TGTGCCAGCAGCTTCCCCGCTAGCGGGACCGAGGGCGGGGAGCTGTTTTTT. It specifies CASSFPASGTEGGELFF.

V and J are TRBV12-5 and TRBJ1-1; 7 nucleotides align to TRBD1. Germline V gene sequence: CDR1 LGHNT, CDR2 FRNRAP. V gave up 4 bases and J gave up 7 bases; unmatched junction bases: 3. This CDR3 spans 12 amino acids. CDR3 sequence (DNA): TGTGCTAGTGGTTCGACAGGGAATGAAGCTTTCTTT. This translates into CASGSTGNEAFF. The full variable domain, in which reference TRBV12-5 and TRBJ1-1 provide the parts outside the CDR3, is DARVTQTPRHKVTEMGQEVTMRCQPILGHNTVFWYRQTMMQGLELLAYFRNRAPLDDSGMPKDRFSAEMPDATLATLKIQPSEPRDSAVYFCASGSTGNEAFFGQGTRLTVV.

The sample holds one count of this clone. The chain combines TRBV19 with TRBJ1-5; 7 nucleotides align to TRBD1. The length of the CDR3 is 15 residues. V lost 9 bases and J lost 4; bases outside the gene matches: 12. Germline loops: CDR1 LNHDA, CDR2 SQIVND (reference sequence). The CDR3 nucleotides are TGTGCCAGCAGACAAGACAGGGCCCATAATCAGCCCCAGCATTTT. This codes for CASRQDRAHNQPQHF.

This clone was picked up one time. The chain combines TRBV29-1 with TRBJ2-5, with a weak D call TRBD1 (5 bases). Germline V gives CDR1 SQVTM, CDR2 ANQGSEA. The CDR3 covers 13 residues. With 7 bases removed from V and 0 bases from J, the gap between germline ends came to 12 bases. As DNA, the CDR3 is TGCAGCGGGTATCAGGGTAACCAAGAGACCCAGTACTTC. It specifies CSGYQGNQETQYF.

This clone was seen a single time. This CDR3 is CASSANSNEKLFF. The DNA for the CDR3 is TGTGCCAGCAGCGCTAACAGTAATGAAAAACTGTTTTTT. V is TRBV9 and J is TRBJ1-4; D unresolved. Looked up from germline, CDR1 is SGDLS and CDR2 is YYNGEE. The CDR3 is 13 residues long. Trimming shortened V by 3 bases and J by 4 bases, and 7 bases separated the two germline ends.

This chain joins TRBV15 and TRBJ2-1, with TRBD1 identical over 9 bases. V shed 8 bases and J 8 bases; nucleotides not matched to a gene: 10. From germline, CDR1 is LNHNV and CDR2 YYDKDF (reference sequence). This CDR3 region has 14 residues. DNA of the CDR3: TGTGCCACCTGCCGGGACAGGGCCGAGGATGAGCAGTTCTTC. Protein sequence: CATCRDRAEDEQFF. Full variable domain (remainder filled in from reference TRBV15 and TRBJ2-1): DAMVIQNPRYQVTQFGKPVTLSCSQTLNHNVMYWYQQKSSQAPKLLFHYYDKDFNNEADTPDNFQSRRPNTSFCFLDIRSPGLGDTAMYLCATCRDRAEDEQFFGPGTRLTVL.

The chain uses TRBV5-1 and TRBJ2-1, with 10 bases identical to TRBD1. The CDR3 loop spans 16 amino acids. With 0 bases clipped from V and 6 bases from J, the junction kept 6 bases outside the gene matches. Germline assignment: CDR1 SGHRS and CDR2 YFSETQ. CDR3 protein: CASSLEGTGAGNEQFF. The DNA for the CDR3 is TGCGCCAGCAGCTTGGAAGGGACAGGGGCAGGCAATGAGCAGTTCTTC.

The V gene is TRBV6-1, the J gene TRBJ1-2; D is unresolved. CDR1 MNHNS and CDR2 SASEGT come from the germline V gene. The V end was cut by 2 bases, the J end by 4 bases, with 11 bases between. The CDR3 sequence is 14 residues long. The CDR3 here is CASSERQAGYGYTF. CDR3 sequence (DNA): TGTGCCAGCAGTGAACGTCAGGCGGGCTATGGCTACACCTTC.

J is TRBJ2-6 and V is TRBV30; maybe TRBD1 (6 bases). V lost 5 bases, J lost 0 bases, and 8 bases lay in between. The CDR3 covers 14 residues. Looked up from germline, CDR1 is GTSNPN and CDR2 is SVGIG (reference sequence). CDR3 bases: TGTGCCTGGCAGACAGGCTCTGGGGCCAACGTCCTGACTTTC. It codes for CAWQTGSGANVLTF.

This clone was recorded only once. CDR3 in DNA: TGTGCCAGCAGCGGGGGGACCAGATGGGGCTACACCTTC. Translated: CASSGGTRWGYTF. The V call is TRBV2, the J call TRBJ1-2; maybe TRBD1 (5 bases). CDR1 is SNHLY, CDR2 FYNNEI, per germline. Trimming took off 6 bases at V and 8 bases at J, with 16 bases between the two ends. The CDR3 sequence is 13 residues long. Together with reference TRBV2 and TRBJ1-2, the CDR3 gives the full variable domain: EPEVTQTPSHQVTQMGQEVILRCVPISNHLYFYWYRQILGQKVEFLVSFYNNEISEKSEIFDDQFSVERPDGSNFTLKIRSTKLEDSAMYFCASSGGTRWGYTFGSGTRLTVV.

The chain has TRBV5-1 and TRBJ1-1; the D gene is possibly TRBD1 (5 bases). This CDR3 has 14 residues. The germline V gene has CDR1 SGHRS and CDR2 YFSETQ. V lost 0 bases and J 8 bases, leaving 14 bases between the germline ends. The CDR3 sequence is CASSLEGVVGEAFF. The CDR3 nucleotides read TGCGCCAGCAGCTTGGAAGGGGTCGTAGGCGAAGCTTTCTTT.

The chain couples TRBV6-2 or TRBV6-3 to TRBJ2-1; the D is unclear. Germline CDR1 is MNHEY and CDR2 is SVGEGT. Trimming removed 4 bases from V and 7 bases from J, with 11 bases in between. The CDR3 spans 13 residues. This chain's CDR3 is CASSSNRRNEQFF. The CDR3 DNA follows: TGTGCCAGCAGTTCCAACAGACGGAATGAGCAGTTCTTC.

The rearrangement joins TRBV5-1 to TRBJ1-4; 7 bases map to TRBD1. CDR1 SGHRS and CDR2 YFSETQ come from the germline V gene. V dropped 4 bases and J dropped 4; count of bases not matched to a gene: 4. The length of the CDR3 is 14 residues. The CDR3 loop is CASSPGTDNEKLFF. The CDR3 DNA sequence: TGCGCCAGCAGCCCCGGGACAGATAATGAAAAACTGTTTTTT.

The rearrangement joins TRBV27 to TRBJ2-3; 10 nucleotides match TRBD1. V lost 6 bases, J lost 6 bases, and 9 bases stayed unmatched. The CDR3 is made up of 15 amino acids. Germline-derived CDR1 and CDR2 are MNHEY and SMNVEV (reference sequence). As DNA, the CDR3 is TGTGCCAGCAGCCGGGACAGGGGCTTGAGGGATACGCAGTATTTT. Its translation: CASSRDRGLRDTQYF.

The chain employs TRBV5-4 and TRBJ1-4; D unresolved. Trimming pared 3 bases from V and 8 bases from J, leaving 17 bases between. CDR3 length: 15 amino acids. CDR1 is SGHNT, CDR2 YYREEE, per germline (reference sequence). The CDR3, as DNA: TGTGCCAGCAGCTCGGGAGGAGGCGCAGACGAAAAACTGTTTTTT. This codes for CASSSGGGADEKLFF.

The chain employs TRBV7-3 and TRBJ1-1, with TRBD1 matching 9 bases. V was clipped by 5 bases and J by 4 bases; unmatched bases: 8. Germline V gene sequence: CDR1 SGHTA, CDR2 FQGTGA. The CDR3 runs to 15 residues. The CDR3 sequence: CASSVTGTGSTEAFF. For the CDR3, the DNA is TGTGCCAGCAGCGTGACCGGGACAGGGAGCACTGAAGCTTTCTTT.

V gene TRBV2 combines with J gene TRBJ1-5; a weak D match, TRBD1 (5 bases). The ends were cut back, 3 bases at V and 3 bases at J, with 12 bases in the middle. The CDR3 runs to 15 residues. Germline CDR1 is SNHLY and CDR2 is FYNNEI. In DNA form, the CDR3 reads TGTGCCAGCAGTGAGCAGGGTCGGGCCAATCAGCCCCAGCATTTT. This sequence encodes CASSEQGRANQPQHF.

This rearrangement joins TRBV27 to TRBJ1-1; D is possibly TRBD1 (5 bases). The CDR3 length is 15 residues. The V gene's germline CDR1 is MNHEY and CDR2 SMNVEV (reference sequence). V dropped 7 bases and J dropped 0 bases, with 15 bases sitting between them. The CDR3 DNA is TGTGCCAGCATGGAGGGGCCATCAATGAACACTGAAGCTTTCTTT. It specifies CASMEGPSMNTEAFF.